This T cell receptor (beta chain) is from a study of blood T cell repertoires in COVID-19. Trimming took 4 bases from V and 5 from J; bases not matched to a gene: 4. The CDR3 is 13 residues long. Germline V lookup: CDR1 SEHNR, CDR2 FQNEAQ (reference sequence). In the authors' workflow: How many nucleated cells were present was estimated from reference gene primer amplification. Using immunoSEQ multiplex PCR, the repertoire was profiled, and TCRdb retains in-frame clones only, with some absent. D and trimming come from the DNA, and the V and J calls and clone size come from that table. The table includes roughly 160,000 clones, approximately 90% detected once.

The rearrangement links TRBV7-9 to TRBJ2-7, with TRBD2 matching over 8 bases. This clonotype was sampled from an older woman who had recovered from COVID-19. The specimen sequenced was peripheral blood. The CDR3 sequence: CASSYAGGDEQYF. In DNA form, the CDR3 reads TGTGCCAGCAGCTACGCGGGGGGCGACGAGCAGTACTTC.